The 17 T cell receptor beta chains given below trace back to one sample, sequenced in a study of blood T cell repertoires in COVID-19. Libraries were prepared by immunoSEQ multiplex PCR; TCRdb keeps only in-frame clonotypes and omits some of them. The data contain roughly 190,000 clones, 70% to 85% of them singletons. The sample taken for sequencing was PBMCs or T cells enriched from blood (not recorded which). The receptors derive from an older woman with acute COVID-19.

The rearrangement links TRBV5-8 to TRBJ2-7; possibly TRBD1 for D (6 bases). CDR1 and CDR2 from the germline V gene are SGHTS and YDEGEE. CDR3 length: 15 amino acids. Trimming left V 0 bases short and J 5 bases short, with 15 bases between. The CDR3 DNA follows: TGTGCCAGCAGCTTGGCCCTCACAGGGTCCCACGAGCAGTACGTC. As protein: CASSLALTGSHEQYV.

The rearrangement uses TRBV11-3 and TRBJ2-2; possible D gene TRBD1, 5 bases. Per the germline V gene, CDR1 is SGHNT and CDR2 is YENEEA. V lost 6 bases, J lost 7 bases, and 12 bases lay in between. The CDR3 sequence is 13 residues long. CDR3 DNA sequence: TGTGCCAGCAGGAGTCAGGGCGGCGGGGAGCTGTTTTTT. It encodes CASRSQGGGELFF.

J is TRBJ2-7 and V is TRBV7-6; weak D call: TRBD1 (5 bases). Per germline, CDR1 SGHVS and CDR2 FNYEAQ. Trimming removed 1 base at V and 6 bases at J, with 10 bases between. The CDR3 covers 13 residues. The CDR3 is CASSLDKGVEQYF. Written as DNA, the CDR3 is TGTGCCAGCAGCTTAGATAAAGGGGTCGAGCAGTACTTC.

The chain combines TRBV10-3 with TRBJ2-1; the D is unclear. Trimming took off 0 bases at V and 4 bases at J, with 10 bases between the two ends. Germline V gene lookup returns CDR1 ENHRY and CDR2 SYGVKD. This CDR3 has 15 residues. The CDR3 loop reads CAISESGGDYNEQFF. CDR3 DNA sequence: TGTGCCATCAGTGAGTCTGGCGGCGATTACAATGAGCAGTTCTTC.

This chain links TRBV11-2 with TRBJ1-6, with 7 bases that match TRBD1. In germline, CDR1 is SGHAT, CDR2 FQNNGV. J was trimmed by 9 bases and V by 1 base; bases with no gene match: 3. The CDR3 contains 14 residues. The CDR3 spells CASSLGDRFSPLHF. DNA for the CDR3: TGTGCCAGCAGCTTAGGGGACAGATTTTCACCCCTCCACTTT.

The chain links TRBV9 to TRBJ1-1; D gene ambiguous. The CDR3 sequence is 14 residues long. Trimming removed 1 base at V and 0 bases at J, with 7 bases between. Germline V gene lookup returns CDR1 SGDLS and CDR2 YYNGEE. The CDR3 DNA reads TGTGCCAGCAGCGTAACTCCTCTGAACACTGAAGCTTTCTTT. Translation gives CASSVTPLNTEAFF.

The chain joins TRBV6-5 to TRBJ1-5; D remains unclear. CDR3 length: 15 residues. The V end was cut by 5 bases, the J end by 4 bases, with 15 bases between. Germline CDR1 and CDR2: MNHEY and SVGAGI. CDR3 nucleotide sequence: TGTGCCAGCAGTACCCAGGCGTACGCGAATCAGCCCCAGCATTTT. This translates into CASSTQAYANQPQHF.

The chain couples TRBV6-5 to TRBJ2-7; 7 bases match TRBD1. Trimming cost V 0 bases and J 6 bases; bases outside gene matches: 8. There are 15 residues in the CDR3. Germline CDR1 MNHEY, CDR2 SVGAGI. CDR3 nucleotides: TGTGCCAGCAGTTACTCGTGGCAGGGGGTAGGCGAGCAGTACTTC. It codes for CASSYSWQGVGEQYF.

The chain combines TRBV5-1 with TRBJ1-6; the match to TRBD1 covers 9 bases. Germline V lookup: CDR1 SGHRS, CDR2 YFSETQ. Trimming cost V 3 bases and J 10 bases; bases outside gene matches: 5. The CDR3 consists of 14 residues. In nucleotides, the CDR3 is TGCGCCAGCAGCTCGGACAGGGGAATCTCACCCCTCCACTTT. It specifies CASSSDRGISPLHF.

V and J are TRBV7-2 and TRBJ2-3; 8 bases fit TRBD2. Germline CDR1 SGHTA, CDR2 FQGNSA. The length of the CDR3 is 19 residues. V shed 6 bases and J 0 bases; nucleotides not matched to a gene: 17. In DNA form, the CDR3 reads TGTGCCAGCAGTTCAAAGAGCCGGACTAGCAGCCTTAGCACAGATACGCAGTATTTT. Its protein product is CASSSKSRTSSLSTDTQYF.

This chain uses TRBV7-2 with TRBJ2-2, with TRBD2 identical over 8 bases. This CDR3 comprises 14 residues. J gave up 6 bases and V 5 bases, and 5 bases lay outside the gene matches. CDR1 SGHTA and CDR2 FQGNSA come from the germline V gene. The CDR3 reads CASSPGGLSGELFF. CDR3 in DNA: TGTGCCAGCAGCCCGGGAGGGTTGTCCGGGGAGCTGTTTTTT.

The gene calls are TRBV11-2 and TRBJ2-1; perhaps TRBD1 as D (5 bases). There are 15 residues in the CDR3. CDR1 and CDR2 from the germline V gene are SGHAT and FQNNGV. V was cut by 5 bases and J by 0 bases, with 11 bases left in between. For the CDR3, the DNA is TGTGCCAGCAGCCCAAACAGGCACTCCTACAATGAGCAGTTCTTC. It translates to CASSPNRHSYNEQFF. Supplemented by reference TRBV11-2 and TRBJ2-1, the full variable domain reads EAGVAQSPRYKIIEKRQSVAFWCNPISGHATLYWYQQILGQGPKLLIQFQNNGVVDDSQLPKDRFSAERLKGVDSTLKIQPAKLEDSAVYLCASSPNRHSYNEQFFGPGTRLTVL.

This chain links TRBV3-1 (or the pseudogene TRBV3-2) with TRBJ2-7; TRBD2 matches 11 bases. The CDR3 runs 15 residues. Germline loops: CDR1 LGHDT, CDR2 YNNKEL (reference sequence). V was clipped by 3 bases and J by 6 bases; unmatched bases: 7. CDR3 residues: CASSQLLAGAGEQYF. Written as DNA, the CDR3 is TGTGCCAGCAGCCAGTTACTAGCGGGAGCCGGCGAGCAGTACTTC.

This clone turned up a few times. CDR3: CADSETNVDMNQPQHF. The CDR3 DNA follows: TGCGCCGACTCGGAGACTAATGTCGATATGAATCAGCCCCAGCATTTT. The chain couples TRBV4-3 to TRBJ1-5; unclear D gene. Germline V gene lookup returns CDR1 LGHNA and CDR2 YSLEER. V was clipped by 11 bases and J by 4 bases, with 24 bases between them. The CDR3 has 16 amino acids.

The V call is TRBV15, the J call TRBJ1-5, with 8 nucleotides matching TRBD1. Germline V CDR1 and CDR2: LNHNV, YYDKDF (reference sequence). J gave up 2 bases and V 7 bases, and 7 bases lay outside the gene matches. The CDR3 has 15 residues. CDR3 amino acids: CATTSDRGGNQPQHF. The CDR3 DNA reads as TGTGCCACCACCTCAGACAGGGGAGGCAATCAGCCCCAGCATTTT.

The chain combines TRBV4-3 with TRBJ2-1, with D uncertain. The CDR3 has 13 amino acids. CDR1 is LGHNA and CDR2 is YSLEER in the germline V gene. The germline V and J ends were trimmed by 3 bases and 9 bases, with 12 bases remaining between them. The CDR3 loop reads CASSHSFTVEQFF. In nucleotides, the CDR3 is TGCGCCAGCAGCCATAGTTTCACAGTTGAGCAGTTCTTC.

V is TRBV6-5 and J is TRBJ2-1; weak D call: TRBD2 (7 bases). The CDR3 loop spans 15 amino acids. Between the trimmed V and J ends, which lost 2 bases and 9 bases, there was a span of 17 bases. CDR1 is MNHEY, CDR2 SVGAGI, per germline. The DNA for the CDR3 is TGTGCCAGCAGTTACGTGGGGGGGCCACGGGGTGAGCAGTTCTTC. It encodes CASSYVGGPRGEQFF.